The 9 T cell receptor beta chains given below trace back to one sample, sequenced in a study of OX40 agonist ivuxolimab in advanced cancers. Clones were read by immunoSEQ multiplex PCR, and TCRdb kept only the in-frame ones, dropping some. The sample has approximately 100,000 clones; over 75% are singletons. The material was CD4+ or CD8+ T cells sorted from blood, obtained in a trial of the OX40 agonist ivuxolimab. The origin of the receptors is an adult with an advanced solid tumor such as melanoma, head and neck, liver or kidney cancer.

The chain couples TRBV4-3 to TRBJ1-4; possibly TRBD1 for D (5 bases). The ends were cut back, 1 base at V and 3 bases at J, with 12 bases in the middle. Germline V gene lookup returns CDR1 LGHNA and CDR2 YSLEER. The CDR3 sequence is 16 residues long. CDR3 DNA: TGCGCCAGCAGCCAAGCTCTGACAGTTCCTAATGAAAAACTGTTTTTT. It codes for CASSQALTVPNEKLFF.

This chain links TRBV4-2 with TRBJ1-2; D unresolved. V was cut by 0 bases and J by 4 bases, with 12 bases left in between. The CDR3 runs 15 residues. Germline V lookup: CDR1 LGHNA, CDR2 YNFKEQ. The CDR3 nucleotides are TGTGCCAGCAGCCAAGAGGTAGTGACAACCTATGGCTACACCTTC. Amino acid sequence: CASSQEVVTTYGYTF.

The chain links TRBV5-6 to TRBJ2-4, with a possible D match to TRBD1 (5 bases). Germline-derived CDR1 and CDR2 are SGHDT and YYEEEE. Trimming removed 4 bases from V and 6 bases from J, with 14 bases in between. The CDR3 length is 14 residues. CDR3 residues: CASSPGLQGNIQYF. The DNA for the CDR3 is TGTGCCAGCAGCCCAGGGCTGCAAGGAAACATTCAGTACTTC.

The sample holds one count of this clone. The chain is built from TRBV5-1 and TRBJ2-1, with 12 bases aligning to TRBD2. Germline V CDR1 and CDR2: SGHRS, YFSETQ. The CDR3 runs to 15 residues. The V and J ends lost 0 bases and 9 bases, in that order; junction bases with no gene match: 4. The CDR3, as DNA: TGCGCCAGCAGCTTGGGACTAGCGGGAGAAAGTGAGCAGTTCTTC. This sequence encodes CASSLGLAGESEQFF.

This chain joins TRBV7-6 and TRBJ2-5; 10 bases fit TRBD2. Germline CDR1 SGHVS, CDR2 FNYEAQ. Losses at the gene ends were 5 bases for V and 5 bases for J; bases not matched to a gene: 8. The CDR3 is 15 amino acids. This CDR3 is CASSLEAGGQETQYF. The CDR3 DNA reads TGTGCCAGCAGCCTGGAAGCGGGAGGGCAGGAGACCCAGTACTTC.

This chain connects TRBV19 to TRBJ1-5, with TRBD1 matching over 9 bases. This CDR3 is built from 15 residues. With 7 bases clipped from V and 4 bases from J, the junction kept 8 bases outside the gene matches. Germline V gene data show CDR1 as LNHDA and CDR2 as SQIVND (reference sequence). CDR3 protein: CASTVRDRGNQPQHF. The CDR3 region has the DNA TGTGCCAGTACCGTCCGAGACAGGGGGAATCAGCCCCAGCATTTT.

The chain couples TRBV9 to TRBJ2-2; D is unclear. Germline assignment: CDR1 SGDLS and CDR2 YYNGEE. CDR3 size: 16 residues. V was cut by 4 bases and J by 0 bases, with 13 bases left in between. Written as DNA, the CDR3 is TGTGCCAGCAGCCCCCTGGGTAGCTCGAACACCGGGGAGCTGTTTTTT. It codes for CASSPLGSSNTGELFF.

The chain links TRBV5-1 to TRBJ2-2; tentatively, D is TRBD1 or TRBD2 (5 bases each). Germline V gene data show CDR1 as SGHRS and CDR2 as YFSETQ. The CDR3 has 14 residues. V was cut by 1 base and J by 8 bases, with 12 bases left in between. CDR3 coding DNA: TGCGCCAGCAGCTTGTCGGTCGGGGCTGGGGAGCTGTTTTTT. As protein: CASSLSVGAGELFF.

The V and J genes are TRBV30 and TRBJ1-5; 7 bases line up with TRBD1. The V gene's germline CDR1 is GTSNPN and CDR2 SVGIG (reference sequence). V lost 2 bases to trimming and J lost 5 bases; unmatched junction nucleotides: 3. The CDR3 totals 13 residues. The CDR3 spells CAWSKTGDQPQHF. The CDR3 bases are TGTGCCTGGAGTAAAACAGGGGATCAGCCCCAGCATTTT.